Below are 19 T cell receptor beta chains sequenced from a single sample in a study of T cell responses to AZD1222 COVID-19 vaccine. Measured with immunoSEQ multiplex PCR; TCRdb has only the in-frame clones, and not every one. This table has roughly 180,000 clones, roughly 92% appearing once. This sample comprised peripheral blood, obtained 28 days after the second AZD1222 dose. All receptors derive from an adult who received the AZD1222 COVID-19 vaccine.

The V gene is TRBV7-2, the J gene TRBJ2-2; D gene unclear. Looked up from germline, CDR1 is SGHTA and CDR2 is FQGNSA. The germline V and J ends were trimmed by 1 base and 3 bases, with 0 bases remaining between them. The CDR3 consists of 12 residues. CDR3 bases: TGTGCCAGCAGCTTAGACACCGGGGAGCTGTTTTTT. Protein product: CASSLDTGELFF.

This sequence joins TRBV30 and TRBJ2-6; D is ambiguous. The CDR3 runs 14 residues. With 4 bases removed from V and 2 bases from J, the gap between germline ends came to 9 bases. Germline V gene data show CDR1 as GTSNPN and CDR2 as SVGIG (reference sequence). CDR3 nucleotides: TGTGCCTGGAACTCGGGCGCTGGGGCCAACGTCCTGACTTTC. Translating gives CAWNSGAGANVLTF. Variable domain in full (rest from reference TRBV30 and TRBJ2-6): SQTIHQWPATLVQPVGSPLSLECTVEGTSNPNLYWYRQAAGRGLQLLFYSVGIGQISSEVPQNLSASRPQDRQFILSSKKLLLSDSGFYLCAWNSGAGANVLTFGAGSRLTVL.

The CDR3 reads CASSELGGPWVEQYF. Here the CDR3 DNA reads TGTGCCAGCAGTGAATTAGGCGGCCCCTGGGTAGAGCAGTACTTC. The rearrangement links TRBV6-1 to TRBJ2-7; no firm D call. In germline, CDR1 is MNHNS, CDR2 SASEGT. This CDR3 is 15 amino acids long. V lost 2 bases, J lost 7 bases, and 18 bases lay in between.

This clone has only one observation. The gene calls are TRBV7-9 and TRBJ1-4; D uncertain. Germline CDR1 SEHNR, CDR2 FQNEAQ (reference sequence). The CDR3 runs to 13 residues. Trimming removed 2 bases at V and 4 bases at J, with 5 bases between. The CDR3 region is CASSLNSNEKLFF. Here the CDR3 DNA reads TGTGCCAGCAGCTTAAACAGTAATGAAAAACTGTTTTTT.

The chain carries TRBV28 and TRBJ2-1; the match to TRBD1 covers 8 bases. From germline, CDR1 is MDHEN and CDR2 SYDVKM. Losses at the gene ends were 4 bases for V and 8 bases for J; bases not matched to a gene: 10. The CDR3 is 15 residues long. CDR3 residues: CASSSQGAFVHEQFF. The CDR3 region has the DNA TGTGCCAGCAGTTCCCAGGGGGCGTTTGTCCATGAGCAGTTCTTC.

This clone occurred once. The rearrangement links TRBV7-9 to TRBJ2-7; D remains unclear. This CDR3 is 11 amino acids long. The ends were cut back, 2 bases at V and 6 bases at J, with 5 bases in the middle. Germline CDR1 SEHNR, CDR2 FQNEAQ (reference sequence). The CDR3 nucleotides are TGTGCCAGCAGCTTATTACCCGAGCAGTACTTC. It is translated as CASSLLPEQYF.

The chain recombines TRBV19 with TRBJ2-7, with D perhaps TRBD1 (5 bases). The V gene's germline CDR1 is LNHDA and CDR2 SQIVND (reference sequence). The CDR3 contains 13 residues. Trimming removed 4 bases at V and 3 bases at J, with 10 bases between. As DNA, the CDR3 is TGTGCCAGTAGTACAGGGATGAGCTACGAGCAGTACTTC. Translating gives CASSTGMSYEQYF. The variable domain in full, completed from reference TRBV19 and TRBJ2-7, reads DGGITQSPKYLFRKEGQNVTLSCEQNLNHDAMYWYRQDPGQGLRLIYYSQIVNDFQKGDIAEGYSVSREKKESFPLTVTSAQKNPTAFYLCASSTGMSYEQYFGPGTRLTVT.

This chain links TRBV21-1 with TRBJ1-5; the table's D gene call, TRBD1, was not cross checked with the DNA. TRBV21-1 is marked as a pseudogene. The CDR3 sequence is 13 residues long. CDR3 in DNA: TGTGCCAGCAGCATACAGGGATCTCAGCCCCAGCATTTT. The encoded protein is CASSIQGSQPQHF.

The chain combines TRBV4-3 with TRBJ1-5; D perhaps matches TRBD1 (5 bases). The V gene lost 0 bases and the J gene lost 3 bases, with 9 bases spanning the gap. The CDR3 contains 15 residues. Germline CDR1 reads LGHNA; CDR2 reads YSLEER. DNA of the CDR3: TGCGCCAGCAGCCAAGAGATAGGGGTCAATCAGCCCCAGCATTTT. Its translation: CASSQEIGVNQPQHF.

A few counts support this clone. This chain links TRBV18 with TRBJ1-1; D is uncertain. There are 13 residues in the CDR3. The V gene lost 6 bases and the J gene lost 1 base, with 9 bases spanning the gap. Germline lookup yields CDR1 KGHSH and CDR2 LQKENI. The CDR3 DNA reads TGTGCCAGCTCGCCGCAGGAGAACACTGAAGCTTTCTTT. Translating it yields CASSPQENTEAFF.

The chain joins TRBV3-1 (or the pseudogene TRBV3-2) to TRBJ2-2; a possible D gene is TRBD1 (6 bases). V was cut by 0 bases and J by 5 bases, with 13 bases left in between. Germline CDR1 LGHDT, CDR2 YNNKEL (reference sequence). This CDR3 spans 16 amino acids. DNA of the CDR3: TGTGCCAGCAGCCAAGAGTGGGGGCGATCTACCGGGGAGCTGTTTTTT. Its protein is CASSQEWGRSTGELFF.

The chain is built from TRBV23-1 and TRBJ1-6, with no clear D. TRBV23-1 is assigned to the ORF class and has an uncertain function. CDR3 length: 16 amino acids. Trimming shortened V by 0 bases and J by 7 bases, and 13 bases separated the two germline ends. CDR3 in amino acids: CASSQSTTKGNSPLHF. The CDR3, as DNA: TGCGCCAGCAGTCAATCCACGACAAAAGGGAATTCACCCCTCCACTTT.

The rearrangement links TRBV19 to TRBJ1-1; weak D call: TRBD1 (5 bases). The germline V and J ends were trimmed by 4 bases and 3 bases, with 15 bases remaining between them. In germline, CDR1 is LNHDA, CDR2 SQIVND (reference sequence). The CDR3 has 15 amino acids. For the CDR3, the DNA is TGTGCCAGTAGTACCCCCGGGGGGAGGGACACTGAAGCTTTCTTT. Protein: CASSTPGGRDTEAFF.

The chain employs TRBV29-1 and TRBJ1-1; D is possibly TRBD1 (6 bases). The CDR3 runs 12 residues. Between the trimmed V and J ends, which lost 7 bases and 5 bases, there was a span of 14 bases. Germline CDR1 is SQVTM and CDR2 is ANQGSEA. This CDR3 is CSGYREGTEAFF. The CDR3 DNA reads TGCAGCGGATACAGGGAAGGGACTGAAGCTTTCTTT.

The J gene is TRBJ2-3, the V gene TRBV3-1 (or the pseudogene TRBV3-2); TRBD2 matches 11 bases. Trimming took 4 bases from V and 2 from J; bases not matched to a gene: 8. Per germline, CDR1 LGHDT and CDR2 YNNKEL (reference sequence). This CDR3 has 17 amino acids. The CDR3 protein is CASSPGLAGGLTDTQYF. In nucleotides, the CDR3 is TGTGCCAGCAGCCCGGGCCTAGCGGGGGGCCTCACAGATACGCAGTATTTT.

The V and J genes are TRBV7-8 and TRBJ1-2; D is unclear. Trimming removed 5 bases at V and 7 bases at J, with 11 bases between. Germline-derived CDR1 and CDR2 are SGHVS and FQNEAQ. The CDR3 sequence is 12 residues long. The CDR3 bases are TGTGCCAGCAGCCTCACCTGGGGTGGCTACACCTTC. This translates into CASSLTWGGYTF. Based on the CDR3 plus reference TRBV7-8 and TRBJ1-2, the full variable domain is GAGVSQSPRYKVAKRGQDVALRCDPISGHVSLFWYQQALGQGPEFLTYFQNEAQLDKSGLPSDRFFAERPEGSVSTLKIQRTQQEDSAVYLCASSLTWGGYTFGSGTRLTVV.

The chain carries TRBV4-1 and TRBJ2-1; no reliable D call. V was shortened by 3 bases and J by 14 bases, with 17 bases between the two germline ends. CDR3 length equals 13 residues. CDR1 MGHRA and CDR2 YSYEKL come from the germline V gene. The DNA of the CDR3 is TGCGCCAGCAGCCACCCTTGGGTGCCCCACGAGTTCTTC. This gives the protein CASSHPWVPHEFF.

This clone was recorded a few times. This chain links TRBV5-1 with TRBJ2-3, with D unclear. This CDR3 region has 15 residues. The V end lost 0 bases, the J end lost 3 bases, and 11 bases lay between the germline ends. The V gene's germline CDR1 is SGHRS and CDR2 YFSETQ. DNA of the CDR3: TGCGCCAGCAGCTTGGAATTTATGGCGACAGATACGCAGTATTTT. Protein sequence: CASSLEFMATDTQYF. Based on the CDR3 plus reference TRBV5-1 and TRBJ2-3, the full variable domain is KAGVTQTPRYLIKTRGQQVTLSCSPISGHRSVSWYQQTPGQGLQFLFEYFSETQRNKGNFPGRFSGRQFSNSRSEMNVSTLELGDSALYLCASSLEFMATDTQYFGPGTRLTVL.

V gene TRBV12-5 combines with J gene TRBJ2-7; maybe TRBD2 (5 bases). Germline values: CDR1 LGHNT, CDR2 FRNRAP. The CDR3 is 13 residues long. V was pared by 4 bases and J by 7 bases, with 14 bases between. The CDR3 nucleotides read TGTGCTAGTGGTTCTTATAGCGTGGGGGAGCAGTACTTC. Its translation: CASGSYSVGEQYF.